One sample yielded the 10 T cell receptor beta chains listed below, sequenced in a study of blood T cells in healthy people across ages (dated by TCRdb to between 2015 and 2017). Library prep was done by 5' RACE. Sequenced on an Illumina HiSeq 2500. A second PCR of roughly 7 to 11 cycles was run with a J-beta primer mix and a sample-barcoded 5' primer. TCRdb trimmed the raw reads at Q25, called clones with MiXCR and kept productive beta chains. Duplicate CDR3 protein sequences are folded into a single record with the most common DNA and genes. Recorded for this sample are about 680,000 distinct CDR3 sequences; 49% of them occurred a single time. The top ten clonotypes cover under 35% of the sample. Sample: blood. These receptors were collected from a woman aged 55-75 years in good health.

The chain combines TRBV7-2 with TRBJ2-1, with TRBD2 matching over 10 bases. Trimming took 0 bases from V and 6 from J; bases not matched to a gene: 5. In germline, CDR1 is SGHTA, CDR2 FQGNSA. The CDR3 contains 16 residues. The CDR3 nucleotides read TGTGCCAGCAGCTTAGCGCTAGCGGGAGAACGCAATGAGCAGTTCTTC. This translates into CASSLALAGERNEQFF.

The rearrangement uses TRBV6-2 or TRBV6-3 and TRBJ2-7; 14 bases are a match to TRBD2. The CDR3 is made up of 20 amino acids. The V segment lost 4 bases and the J segment 7 bases; nucleotides outside the gene matches: 21. CDR1 and CDR2 from the germline V gene are MNHEY and SVGEGT. The CDR3 DNA reads TGTGCCAGCAGTTTCAATCCGGGACAGGGAGGACTAGCGGGAGGAAAAGAGCAGTACTTC. It codes for CASSFNPGQGGLAGGKEQYF.

This clonotype was counted a single time. The chain uses TRBV3-1 and TRBJ2-5; D call uncertain. V shed 1 base and J shed 13 bases, with 13 bases lying between them. CDR1 is LGHDT and CDR2 is YNNKEL in the germline V gene (reference sequence). The CDR3 loop spans 12 amino acids. CDR3 in DNA: TGTGCCAGCAGCCAAGTCGAAGGCCAGAGGTACTTC. This gives the protein CASSQVEGQRYF.

This clonotype has just a few counts. This chain connects TRBV4-2 to TRBJ1-6; D gene uncertain. CDR1 LGHNA and CDR2 YNFKEQ come from the germline V gene. The CDR3 sequence is 14 residues long. The V and J ends lost 0 bases and 6 bases respectively, with 6 bases between them. The CDR3 nucleotides are TGTGCCAGCAGCCAAGAGCACGGTAATTCACCCCTCCACTTT. This translates into CASSQEHGNSPLHF.

This clonotype has a handful of counts. The rearrangement joins TRBV5-1 to TRBJ1-1, with 10 bases that match TRBD1. After removal of 4 bases from V and 5 bases from J, the junction contained 11 bases not matched to a gene. The V gene's germline CDR1 is SGHRS and CDR2 YFSETQ. This CDR3 contains 16 residues. The CDR3 reads CASSITGTGVITEAFF. Written as DNA, the CDR3 is TGCGCCAGCAGCATAACCGGGACAGGGGTGATAACTGAAGCTTTCTTT. The full variable domain, in which reference TRBV5-1 and TRBJ1-1 provide the parts outside the CDR3, is KAGVTQTPRYLIKTRGQQVTLSCSPISGHRSVSWYQQTPGQGLQFLFEYFSETQRNKGNFPGRFSGRQFSNSRSEMNVSTLELGDSALYLCASSITGTGVITEAFFGQGTRLTVV.

This clonotype was counted between two and nine times. The gene calls are TRBV5-5 and TRBJ1-2, with D possibly being TRBD1 (6 bases). V was shortened by 5 bases and J by 1 base, with 9 bases between the two germline ends. In germline, CDR1 is SGHKS, CDR2 YYEKEE (reference sequence). The CDR3 length is 13 residues. This CDR3 is CASSGQNNYGYTF. The CDR3 DNA reads as TGTGCCAGCAGTGGACAGAATAACTATGGCTACACCTTC.

At least ten counts were recorded for this clonotype. V is TRBV7-9 and J is TRBJ2-3; D perhaps matches TRBD1 (6 bases). V gave up 9 bases and J gave up 5 bases, with 15 bases separating them. The CDR3 contains 13 residues. Germline V gene lookup returns CDR1 SEHNR and CDR2 FQNEAQ (reference sequence). CDR3 residues: CASRAGAVDTQYF. The CDR3 DNA sequence: TGTGCCAGTCGGGCAGGGGCCGTAGATACGCAGTATTTT.

This rearrangement joins TRBV6-6 to TRBJ1-1; D remains unclear. Trimming pared 0 bases from V and 4 bases from J, leaving 9 bases between. CDR3 length: 14 residues. Germline CDR1 is MNHNY and CDR2 is SVGAGI (reference sequence). The CDR3 region is CASSYSGRSTEAFF. The DNA of the CDR3 is TGTGCCAGCAGTTACTCCGGGCGGTCCACTGAAGCTTTCTTT.

This chain joins TRBV30 and TRBJ1-6, with D uncertain. This CDR3 is 17 amino acids long. Germline CDR1 reads GTSNPN; CDR2 reads SVGIG (reference sequence). Trimming pared 2 bases from V and 2 bases from J, leaving 16 bases between. The CDR3 loop reads CAWSSLSVNTYNSPLHF. The CDR3 DNA follows: TGTGCCTGGAGTTCCCTGTCCGTAAACACCTATAATTCACCCCTCCACTTT. Full variable domain (rest looked up from reference TRBV30 and TRBJ1-6): SQTIHQWPATLVQPVGSPLSLECTVEGTSNPNLYWYRQAAGRGLQLLFYSVGIGQISSEVPQNLSASRPQDRQFILSSKKLLLSDSGFYLCAWSSLSVNTYNSPLHFGNGTRLTVT.

The chain combines TRBV10-3 with TRBJ2-1, with D unclear. The CDR3 has 13 residues. Germline assignment: CDR1 ENHRY and CDR2 SYGVKD. Trimming removed 3 bases at V and 5 bases at J, with 8 bases between. DNA of the CDR3: TGTGCCATCAGTGACAAAGGAGACAATGAGCAGTTCTTC. It codes for CAISDKGDNEQFF.